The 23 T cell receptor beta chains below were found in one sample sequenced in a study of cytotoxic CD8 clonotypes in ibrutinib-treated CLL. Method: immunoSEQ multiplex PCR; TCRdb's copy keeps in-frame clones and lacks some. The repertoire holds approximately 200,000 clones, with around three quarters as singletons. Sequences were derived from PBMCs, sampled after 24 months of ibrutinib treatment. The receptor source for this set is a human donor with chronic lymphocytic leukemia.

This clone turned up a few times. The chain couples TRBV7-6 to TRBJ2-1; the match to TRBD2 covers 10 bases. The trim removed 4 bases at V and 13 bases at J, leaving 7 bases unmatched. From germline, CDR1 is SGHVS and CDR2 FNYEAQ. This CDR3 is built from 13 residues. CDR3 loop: CASSSGLASSQFF. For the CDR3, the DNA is TGTGCCAGCAGCTCGGGACTAGCGTCTTCCCAGTTCTTC.

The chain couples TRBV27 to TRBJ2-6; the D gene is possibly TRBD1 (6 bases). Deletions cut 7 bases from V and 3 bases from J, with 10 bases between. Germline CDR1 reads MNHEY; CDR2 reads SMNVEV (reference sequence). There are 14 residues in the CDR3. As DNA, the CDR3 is TGTGCCAGCACCACAGGGTTTGGGGCCAACGTCCTGACTTTC. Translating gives CASTTGFGANVLTF.

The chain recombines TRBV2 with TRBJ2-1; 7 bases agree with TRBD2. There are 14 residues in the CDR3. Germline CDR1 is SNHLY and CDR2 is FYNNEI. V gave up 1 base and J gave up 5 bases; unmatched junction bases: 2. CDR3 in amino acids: CASSEGAGDNEQFF. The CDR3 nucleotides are TGTGCCAGCAGTGAAGGGGCGGGGGACAATGAGCAGTTCTTC.

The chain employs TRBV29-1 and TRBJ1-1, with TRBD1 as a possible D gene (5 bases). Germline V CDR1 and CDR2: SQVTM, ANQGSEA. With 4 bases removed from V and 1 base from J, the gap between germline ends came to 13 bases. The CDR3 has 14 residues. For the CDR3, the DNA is TGCAGCGTTGGAGTTTGGGGGGGGAACACTGAAGCTTTCTTT. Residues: CSVGVWGGNTEAFF.

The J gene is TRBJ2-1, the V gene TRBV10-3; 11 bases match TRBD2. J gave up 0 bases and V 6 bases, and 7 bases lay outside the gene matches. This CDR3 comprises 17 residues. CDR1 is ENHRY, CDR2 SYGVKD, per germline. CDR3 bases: TGTGCCATCAGGGGGACTAGCGGTCTGAGCTCCTACAATGAGCAGTTCTTC. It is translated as CAIRGTSGLSSYNEQFF.

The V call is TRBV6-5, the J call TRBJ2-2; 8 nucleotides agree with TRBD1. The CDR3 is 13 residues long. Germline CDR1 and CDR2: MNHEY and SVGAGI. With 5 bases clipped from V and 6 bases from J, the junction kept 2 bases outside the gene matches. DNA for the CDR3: TGTGCCAGCAGTCCGACAGGGGCCGGGGAGCTGTTTTTT. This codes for CASSPTGAGELFF.

Written as DNA, the CDR3 is TGTGCCAGCAGCTTAGACAGGAGCTCCTACGAGCAGTACTTC. This sequence encodes CASSLDRSSYEQYF. The chain couples TRBV7-8 to TRBJ2-7; D is possibly TRBD1 (5 bases). Between the trimmed V and J ends, which lost 1 base and 0 bases, there was a span of 7 bases. This CDR3 region has 14 residues. The germline V gene has CDR1 SGHVS and CDR2 FQNEAQ.

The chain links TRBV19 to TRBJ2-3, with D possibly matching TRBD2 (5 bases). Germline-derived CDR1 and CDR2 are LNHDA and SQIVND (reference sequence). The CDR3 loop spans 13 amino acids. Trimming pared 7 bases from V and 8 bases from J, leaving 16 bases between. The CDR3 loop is CASKGGPAGTQYF. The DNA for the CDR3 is TGTGCCAGTAAGGGCGGCCCGGCGGGTACGCAGTATTTT.

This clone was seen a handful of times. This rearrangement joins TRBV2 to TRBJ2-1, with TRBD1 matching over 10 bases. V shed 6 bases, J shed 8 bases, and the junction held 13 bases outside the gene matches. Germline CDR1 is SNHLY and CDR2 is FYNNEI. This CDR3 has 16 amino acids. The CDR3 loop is CASRQPPGQGRDEQFF. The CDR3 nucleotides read TGTGCCAGCAGGCAACCTCCGGGACAGGGGAGGGATGAGCAGTTCTTC.

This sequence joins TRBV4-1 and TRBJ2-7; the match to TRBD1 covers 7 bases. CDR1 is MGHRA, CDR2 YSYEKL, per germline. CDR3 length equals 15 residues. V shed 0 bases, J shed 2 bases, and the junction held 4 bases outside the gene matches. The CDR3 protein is CASSQDGQAAYEQYF. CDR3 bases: TGCGCCAGCAGCCAAGACGGACAGGCCGCCTACGAGCAGTACTTC.

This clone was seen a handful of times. CDR3 nucleotides: TGCGCCAGCAGCTTGGGGGGTAGGAGCGTCGGTTATGGCTACACCTTC. It is translated as CASSLGGRSVGYGYTF. The J gene is TRBJ1-2, the V gene TRBV5-1; D is undetermined. There are 16 residues in the CDR3. Trimming cost V 0 bases and J 5 bases, with 17 bases left between them. Germline CDR1 reads SGHRS; CDR2 reads YFSETQ.

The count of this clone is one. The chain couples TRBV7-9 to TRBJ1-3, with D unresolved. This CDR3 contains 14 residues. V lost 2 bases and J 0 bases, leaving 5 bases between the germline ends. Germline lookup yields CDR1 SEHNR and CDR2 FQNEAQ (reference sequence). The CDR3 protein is CASSLTASGNTIYF. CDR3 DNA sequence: TGTGCCAGCAGCTTAACTGCCTCTGGAAACACCATATATTTT.

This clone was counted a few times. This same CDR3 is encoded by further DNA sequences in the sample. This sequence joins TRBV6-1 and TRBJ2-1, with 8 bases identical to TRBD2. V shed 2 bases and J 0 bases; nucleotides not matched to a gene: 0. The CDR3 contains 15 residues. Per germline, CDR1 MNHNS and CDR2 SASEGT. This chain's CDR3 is CASSELAGSYNEQFF. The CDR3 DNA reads TGTGCCAGCAGTGAACTAGCGGGCTCCTACAATGAGCAGTTCTTC.

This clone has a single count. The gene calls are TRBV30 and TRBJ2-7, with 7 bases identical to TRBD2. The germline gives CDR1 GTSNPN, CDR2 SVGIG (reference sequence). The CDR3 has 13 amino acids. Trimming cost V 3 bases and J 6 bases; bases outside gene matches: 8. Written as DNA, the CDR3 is TGTGCCTGGAGCTGGACTAGTGCCGGCGAGCAGTACTTC. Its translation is CAWSWTSAGEQYF.

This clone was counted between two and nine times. The CDR3 coding sequence is TGTGCCTGGAGTGTAAGGACAGGGGGTGAGCAGTACTTC. Residues: CAWSVRTGGEQYF. The V and J genes are TRBV30 and TRBJ2-7; 10 bases agree with TRBD1. Per germline, CDR1 GTSNPN and CDR2 SVGIG (reference sequence). The junction had 3 bases not matched to a gene; V was cut back by 0 bases and J by 7 bases. The CDR3 has 13 residues.

In DNA form, the CDR3 reads TGTGCCAGCAGTCTTATGGGAGCGGACACCGGGGAGCTGTTTTTT. It is translated as CASSLMGADTGELFF. The gene calls are TRBV2 and TRBJ2-2; D might be TRBD2 (5 bases). Deletions cut 5 bases from V and 3 bases from J, with 13 bases between. CDR3 length: 15 residues. Germline CDR1 is SNHLY and CDR2 is FYNNEI.

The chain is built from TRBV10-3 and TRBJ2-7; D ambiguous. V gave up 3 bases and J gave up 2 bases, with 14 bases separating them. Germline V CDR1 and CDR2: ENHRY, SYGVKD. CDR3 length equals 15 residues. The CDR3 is CAISDLDPGAYEQYF. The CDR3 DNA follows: TGTGCCATCAGTGACCTTGACCCCGGAGCCTACGAGCAGTACTTC.

Here the CDR3 reads CAWGTGRRQTQYF. The CDR3 DNA sequence: TGTGCCTGGGGGACAGGGAGGAGGCAGACCCAGTACTTC. This chain uses TRBV30 with TRBJ2-5, with 9 bases that match TRBD1. CDR1 is GTSNPN and CDR2 is SVGIG in the germline V gene (reference sequence). Trimming cost V 5 bases and J 6 bases; bases outside gene matches: 7. The CDR3 is 13 residues long.

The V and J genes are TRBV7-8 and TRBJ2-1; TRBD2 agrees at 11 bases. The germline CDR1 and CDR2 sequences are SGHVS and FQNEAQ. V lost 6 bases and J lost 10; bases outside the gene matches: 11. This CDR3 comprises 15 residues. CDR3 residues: CASRRIAGGPMEQFF. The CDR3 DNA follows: TGTGCCAGCAGACGTATAGCGGGAGGGCCTATGGAGCAGTTCTTC.

CDR3: CASSYSGTANEKLFF. Here the CDR3 DNA reads TGTGCCAGCAGTTACTCCGGGACAGCTAATGAAAAACTGTTTTTT. The chain couples TRBV6-5 to TRBJ1-4; 7 bases fit TRBD1. J gave up 3 bases and V 0 bases, and 1 base lay outside the gene matches. This CDR3 comprises 15 residues. The germline V gene has CDR1 MNHEY and CDR2 SVGAGI.

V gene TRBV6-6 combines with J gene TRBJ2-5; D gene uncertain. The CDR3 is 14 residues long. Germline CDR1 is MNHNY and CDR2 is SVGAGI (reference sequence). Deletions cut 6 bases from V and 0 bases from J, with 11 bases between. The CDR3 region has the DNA TGTGCCAGCAGACCTGGATACTACCAAGAGACCCAGTACTTC. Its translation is CASRPGYYQETQYF.

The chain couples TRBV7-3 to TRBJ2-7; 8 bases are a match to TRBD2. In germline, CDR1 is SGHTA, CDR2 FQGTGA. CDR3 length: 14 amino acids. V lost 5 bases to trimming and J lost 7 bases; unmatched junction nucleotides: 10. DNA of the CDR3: TGTGCCAGCAGCACCGGGACTAGTCTTTCGGAGCAGTACTTC. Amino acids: CASSTGTSLSEQYF.

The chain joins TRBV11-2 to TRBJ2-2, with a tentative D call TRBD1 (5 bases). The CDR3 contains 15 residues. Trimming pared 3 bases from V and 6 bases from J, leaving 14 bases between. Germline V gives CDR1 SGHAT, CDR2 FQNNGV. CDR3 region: CASSFSSGLPGELFF. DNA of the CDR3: TGTGCCAGCAGCTTTTCGTCAGGGCTCCCCGGGGAGCTGTTTTTT. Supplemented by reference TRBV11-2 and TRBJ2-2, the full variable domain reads EAGVAQSPRYKIIEKRQSVAFWCNPISGHATLYWYQQILGQGPKLLIQFQNNGVVDDSQLPKDRFSAERLKGVDSTLKIQPAKLEDSAVYLCASSFSSGLPGELFFGEGSRLTVL.